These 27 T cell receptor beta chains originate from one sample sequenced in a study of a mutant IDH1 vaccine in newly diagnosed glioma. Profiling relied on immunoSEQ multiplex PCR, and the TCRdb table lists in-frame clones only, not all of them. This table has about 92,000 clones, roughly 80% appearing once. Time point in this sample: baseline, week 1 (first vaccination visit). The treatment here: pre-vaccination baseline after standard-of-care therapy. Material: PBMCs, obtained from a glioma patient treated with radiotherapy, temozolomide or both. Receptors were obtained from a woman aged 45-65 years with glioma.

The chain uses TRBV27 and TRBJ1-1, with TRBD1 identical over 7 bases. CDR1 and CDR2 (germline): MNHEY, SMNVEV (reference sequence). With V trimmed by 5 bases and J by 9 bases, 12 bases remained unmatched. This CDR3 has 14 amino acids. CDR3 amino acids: CASSLFGQAEQAFF. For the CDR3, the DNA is TGTGCCAGCAGTCTATTCGGACAGGCCGAACAAGCTTTCTTT.

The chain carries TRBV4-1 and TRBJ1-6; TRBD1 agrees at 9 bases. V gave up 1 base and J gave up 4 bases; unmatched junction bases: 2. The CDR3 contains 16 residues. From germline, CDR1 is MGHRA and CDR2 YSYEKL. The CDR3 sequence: CASSQAQGAYNSPLHF. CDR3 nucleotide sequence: TGCGCCAGCAGCCAAGCACAGGGGGCGTATAATTCACCCCTCCACTTT.

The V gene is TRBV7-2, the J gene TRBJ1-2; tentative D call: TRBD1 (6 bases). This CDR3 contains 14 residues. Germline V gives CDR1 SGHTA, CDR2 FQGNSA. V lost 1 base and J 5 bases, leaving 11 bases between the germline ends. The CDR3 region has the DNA TGTGCCAGCAGCTTAGGGGGAGGGGGTTATGGCTACACCTTC. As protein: CASSLGGGGYGYTF.

CDR3 DNA sequence: TGTGCCAGCTCACCCCCCTCCAGCATCAAAAACATTCAGTACTTC. The encoded protein is CASSPPSSIKNIQYF. The rearrangement links TRBV18 to TRBJ2-4; no clear D. CDR1 and CDR2 (germline): KGHSH, LQKENI. The ends were cut back, 3 bases at V and 3 bases at J, with 12 bases in the middle. This CDR3 is 15 amino acids long.

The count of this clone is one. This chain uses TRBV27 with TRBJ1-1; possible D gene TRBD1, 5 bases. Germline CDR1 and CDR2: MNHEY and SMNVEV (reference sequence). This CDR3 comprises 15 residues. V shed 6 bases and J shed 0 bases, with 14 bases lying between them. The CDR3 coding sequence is TGTGCCAGCAGGAGAACGGGACGGCTGAACACTGAAGCTTTCTTT. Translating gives CASRRTGRLNTEAFF.

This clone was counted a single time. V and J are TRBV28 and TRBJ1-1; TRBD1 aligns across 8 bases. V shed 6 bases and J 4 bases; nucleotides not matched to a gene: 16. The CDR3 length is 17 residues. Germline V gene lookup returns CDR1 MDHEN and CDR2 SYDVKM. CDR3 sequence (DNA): TGTGCCAGCAGCCTATTAGGACAGGGTTTAAGGGGCACTGAAGCTTTCTTT. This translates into CASSLLGQGLRGTEAFF.

The CDR3 loop reads CASRGPLGHTQYF. CDR3 sequence (DNA): TGCGCCAGCAGGGGGCCCCTAGGGCATACGCAGTATTTT. The chain joins TRBV5-1 to TRBJ2-3, with TRBD1 as a possible D gene (5 bases). This CDR3 has 13 residues. Germline V CDR1 and CDR2: SGHRS, YFSETQ. The ends were cut back, 5 bases at V and 7 bases at J, with 14 bases in the middle. Full variable domain (outside the CDR3, taken from reference TRBV5-1 and TRBJ2-3): KAGVTQTPRYLIKTRGQQVTLSCSPISGHRSVSWYQQTPGQGLQFLFEYFSETQRNKGNFPGRFSGRQFSNSRSEMNVSTLELGDSALYLCASRGPLGHTQYFGPGTRLTVL.

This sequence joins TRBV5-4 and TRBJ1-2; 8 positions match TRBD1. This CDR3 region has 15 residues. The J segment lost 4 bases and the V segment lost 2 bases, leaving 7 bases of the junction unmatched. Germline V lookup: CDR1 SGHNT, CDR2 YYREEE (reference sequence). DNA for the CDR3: TGTGCCAGCAGCTTCTCCGACAGGGGCGTCTATGGCTACACCTTC. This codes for CASSFSDRGVYGYTF.

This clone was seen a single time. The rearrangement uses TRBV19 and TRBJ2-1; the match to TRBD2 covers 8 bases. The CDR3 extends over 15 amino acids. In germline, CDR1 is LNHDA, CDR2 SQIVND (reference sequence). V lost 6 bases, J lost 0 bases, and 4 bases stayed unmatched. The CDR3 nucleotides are TGTGCCAGTAGCCTGAGCGGGGGCTCCTACAATGAGCAGTTCTTC. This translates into CASSLSGGSYNEQFF. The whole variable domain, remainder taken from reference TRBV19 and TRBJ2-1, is DGGITQSPKYLFRKEGQNVTLSCEQNLNHDAMYWYRQDPGQGLRLIYYSQIVNDFQKGDIAEGYSVSREKKESFPLTVTSAQKNPTAFYLCASSLSGGSYNEQFFGPGTRLTVL.

CDR3 region: CASSPDRVGYTF. Written as DNA, the CDR3 is TGTGCCAGCTCACCGGACAGGGTCGGCTACACCTTC. The V and J genes are TRBV5-8 and TRBJ1-2, with TRBD1 identical over 8 bases. Trimming cost V 7 bases and J 8 bases; bases outside gene matches: 7. This CDR3 contains 12 residues. Germline-derived CDR1 and CDR2 are SGHTS and YDEGEE.

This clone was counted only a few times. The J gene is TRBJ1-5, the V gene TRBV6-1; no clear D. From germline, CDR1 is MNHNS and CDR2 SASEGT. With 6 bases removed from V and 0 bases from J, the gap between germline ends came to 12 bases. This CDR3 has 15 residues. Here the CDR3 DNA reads TGTGCCAGCAGCCCAGCGGACGGTAGCAATCAGCCCCAGCATTTT. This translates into CASSPADGSNQPQHF.

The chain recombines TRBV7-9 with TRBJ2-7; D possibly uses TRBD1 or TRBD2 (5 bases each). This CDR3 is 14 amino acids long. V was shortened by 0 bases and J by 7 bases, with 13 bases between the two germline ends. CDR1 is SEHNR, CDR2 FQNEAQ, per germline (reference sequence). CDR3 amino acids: CASSLAPGPGEQYF. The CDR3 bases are TGTGCCAGCAGCTTAGCCCCGGGGCCAGGAGAGCAGTACTTC. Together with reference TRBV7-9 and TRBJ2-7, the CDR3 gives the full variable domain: DTGVSQNPRHKITKRGQNVTFRCDPISEHNRLYWYRQTLGQGPEFLTYFQNEAQLEKSRLLSDRFSAERPKGSFSTLEIQRTEQGDSAMYLCASSLAPGPGEQYFGPGTRLTVT.

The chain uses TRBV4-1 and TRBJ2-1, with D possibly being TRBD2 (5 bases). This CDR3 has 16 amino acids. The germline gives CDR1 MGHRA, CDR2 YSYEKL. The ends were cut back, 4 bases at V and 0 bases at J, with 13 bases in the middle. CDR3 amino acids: CASSRETGVSYNEQFF. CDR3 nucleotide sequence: TGCGCCAGCAGCCGAGAGACCGGGGTCTCCTACAATGAGCAGTTCTTC.

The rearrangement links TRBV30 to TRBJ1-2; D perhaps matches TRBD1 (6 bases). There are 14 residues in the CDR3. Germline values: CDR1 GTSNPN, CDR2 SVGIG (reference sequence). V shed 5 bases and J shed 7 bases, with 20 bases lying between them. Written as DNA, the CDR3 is TGTGCCTGGTCCCTTGGGGGGGCGCTTTCTGGCTACACCTTC. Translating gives CAWSLGGALSGYTF.

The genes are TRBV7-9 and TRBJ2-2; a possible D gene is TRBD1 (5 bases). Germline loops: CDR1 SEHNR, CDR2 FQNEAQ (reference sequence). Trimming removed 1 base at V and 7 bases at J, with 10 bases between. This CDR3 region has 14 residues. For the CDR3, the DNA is TGTGCCAGCAGCTTAGTCTTGGGGCGCGGGGAGCTGTTTTTT. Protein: CASSLVLGRGELFF. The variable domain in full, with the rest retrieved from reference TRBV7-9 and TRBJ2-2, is DTGVSQNPRHKITKRGQNVTFRCDPISEHNRLYWYRQTLGQGPEFLTYFQNEAQLEKSRLLSDRFSAERPKGSFSTLEIQRTEQGDSAMYLCASSLVLGRGELFFGEGSRLTVL.

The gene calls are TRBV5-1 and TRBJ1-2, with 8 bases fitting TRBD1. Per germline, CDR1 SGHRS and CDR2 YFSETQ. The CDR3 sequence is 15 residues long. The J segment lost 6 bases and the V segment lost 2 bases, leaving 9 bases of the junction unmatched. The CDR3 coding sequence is TGCGCCAGCAGCTTCCCGGACAGGGTAAAAGATGGCTACACCTTC. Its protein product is CASSFPDRVKDGYTF.

CDR3 DNA sequence: TGTGCCAGCAGTGAACTGAACCTAGGTACTGAAGCTTTCTTT. Residues: CASSELNLGTEAFF. V is TRBV6-1 and J is TRBJ1-1; no definite D call. The CDR3 totals 14 residues. V was trimmed by 2 bases and J by 5 bases, leaving 12 bases between them. Germline lookup yields CDR1 MNHNS and CDR2 SASEGT.

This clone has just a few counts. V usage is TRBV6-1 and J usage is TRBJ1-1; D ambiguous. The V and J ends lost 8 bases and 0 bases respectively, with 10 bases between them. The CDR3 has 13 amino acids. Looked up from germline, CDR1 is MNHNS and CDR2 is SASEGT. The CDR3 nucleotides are TGTGCCAGCGGTGCGTCTGTGAACACTGAAGCTTTCTTT. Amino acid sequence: CASGASVNTEAFF.

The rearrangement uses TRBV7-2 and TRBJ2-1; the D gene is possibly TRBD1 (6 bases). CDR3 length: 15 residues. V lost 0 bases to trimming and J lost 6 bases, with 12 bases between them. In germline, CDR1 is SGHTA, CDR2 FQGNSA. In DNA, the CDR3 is TGTGCCAGCAGCTTAGCCTATTTAGGGGGCAATGAGCAGTTCTTC. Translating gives CASSLAYLGGNEQFF. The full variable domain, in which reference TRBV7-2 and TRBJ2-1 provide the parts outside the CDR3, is GAGVSQSPSNKVTEKGKDVELRCDPISGHTALYWYRQSLGQGLEFLIYFQGNSAPDKSGLPSDRFSAERTGGSVSTLTIQRTQQEDSAVYLCASSLAYLGGNEQFFGPGTRLTVL.

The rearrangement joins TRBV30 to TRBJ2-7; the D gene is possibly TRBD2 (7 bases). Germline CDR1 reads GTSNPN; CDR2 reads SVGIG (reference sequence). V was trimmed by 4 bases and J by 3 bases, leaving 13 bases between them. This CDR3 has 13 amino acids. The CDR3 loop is CAWTGGENYEQYF. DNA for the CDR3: TGTGCCTGGACGGGGGGCGAAAACTACGAGCAGTACTTC. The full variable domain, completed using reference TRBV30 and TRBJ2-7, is SQTIHQWPATLVQPVGSPLSLECTVEGTSNPNLYWYRQAAGRGLQLLFYSVGIGQISSEVPQNLSASRPQDRQFILSSKKLLLSDSGFYLCAWTGGENYEQYFGPGTRLTVT.

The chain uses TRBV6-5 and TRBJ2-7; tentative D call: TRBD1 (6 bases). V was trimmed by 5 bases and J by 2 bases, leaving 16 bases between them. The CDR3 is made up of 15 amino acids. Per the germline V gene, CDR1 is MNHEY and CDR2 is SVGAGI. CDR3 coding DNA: TGTGCCAGCAGTGGGTTCAGGGGACCTACCTACGAGCAGTACTTC. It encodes CASSGFRGPTYEQYF.

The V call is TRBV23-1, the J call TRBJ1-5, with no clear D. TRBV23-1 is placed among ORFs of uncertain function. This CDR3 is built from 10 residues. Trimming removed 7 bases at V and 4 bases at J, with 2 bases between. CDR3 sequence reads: CASTNQPQHF. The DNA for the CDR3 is TGCGCCAGCACTAATCAGCCCCAGCATTTT.

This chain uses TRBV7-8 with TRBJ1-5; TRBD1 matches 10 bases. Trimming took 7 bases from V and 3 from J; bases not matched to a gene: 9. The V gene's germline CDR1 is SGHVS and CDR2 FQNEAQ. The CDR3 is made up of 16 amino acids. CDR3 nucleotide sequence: TGTGCCAGCACCCCGGGGGACAGGGGCAACAATCAGCCCCAGCATTTT. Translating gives CASTPGDRGNNQPQHF.

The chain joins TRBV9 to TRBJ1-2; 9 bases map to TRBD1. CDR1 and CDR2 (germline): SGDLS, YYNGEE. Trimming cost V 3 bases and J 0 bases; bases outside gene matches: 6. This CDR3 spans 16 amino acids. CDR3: CASSGTGATPNYGYTF. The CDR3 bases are TGTGCCAGCAGCGGGACAGGGGCAACCCCTAACTATGGCTACACCTTC. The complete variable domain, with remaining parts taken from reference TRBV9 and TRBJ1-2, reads DSGVTQTPKHLITATGQRVTLRCSPRSGDLSVYWYQQSLDQGLQFLIQYYNGEERAKGNILERFSAQQFPDLHSELNLSSLELGDSALYFCASSGTGATPNYGYTFGSGTRLTVV.

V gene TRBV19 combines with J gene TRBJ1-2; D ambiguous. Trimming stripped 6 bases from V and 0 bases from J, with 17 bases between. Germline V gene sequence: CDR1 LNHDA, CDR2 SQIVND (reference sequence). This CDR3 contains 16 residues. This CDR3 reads CASRTTAGSPNYGYTF. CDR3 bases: TGTGCCAGTAGGACGACTGCAGGCTCCCCTAACTATGGCTACACCTTC.

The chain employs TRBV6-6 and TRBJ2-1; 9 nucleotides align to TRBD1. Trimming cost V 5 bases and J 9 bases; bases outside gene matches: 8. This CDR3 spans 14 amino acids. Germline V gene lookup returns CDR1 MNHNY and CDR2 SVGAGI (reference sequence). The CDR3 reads CASSPRTGEAEQFF. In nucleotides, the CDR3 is TGTGCCAGCAGTCCACGGACAGGGGAAGCTGAGCAGTTCTTC.

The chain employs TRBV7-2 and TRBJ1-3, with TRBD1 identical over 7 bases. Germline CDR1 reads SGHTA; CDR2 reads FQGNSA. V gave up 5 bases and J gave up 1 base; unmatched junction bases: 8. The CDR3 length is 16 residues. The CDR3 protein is CASSPRQGGSGNTIYF. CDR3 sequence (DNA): TGTGCCAGCAGCCCCCGACAGGGTGGGTCTGGAAACACCATATATTTT.